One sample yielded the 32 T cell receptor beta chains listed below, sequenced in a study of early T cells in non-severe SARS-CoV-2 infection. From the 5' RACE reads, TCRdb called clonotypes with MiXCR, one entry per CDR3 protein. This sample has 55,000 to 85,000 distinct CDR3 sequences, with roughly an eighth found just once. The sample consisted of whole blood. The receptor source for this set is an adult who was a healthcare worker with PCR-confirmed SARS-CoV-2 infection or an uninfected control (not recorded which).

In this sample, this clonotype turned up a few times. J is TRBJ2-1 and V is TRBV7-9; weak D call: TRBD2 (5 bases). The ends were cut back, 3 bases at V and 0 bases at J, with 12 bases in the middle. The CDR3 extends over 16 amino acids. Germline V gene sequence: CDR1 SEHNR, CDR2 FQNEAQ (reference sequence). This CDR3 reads CASSFPPGSSYNEQFF. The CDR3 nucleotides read TGTGCCAGCAGCTTCCCTCCGGGGAGCTCCTACAATGAGCAGTTCTTC.

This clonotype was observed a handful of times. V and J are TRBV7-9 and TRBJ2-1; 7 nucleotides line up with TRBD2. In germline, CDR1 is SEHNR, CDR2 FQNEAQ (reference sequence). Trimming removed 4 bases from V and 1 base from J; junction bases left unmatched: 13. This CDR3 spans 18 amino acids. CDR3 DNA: TGTGCCAGCAGCTCCGGTGTCACTAGCGAACCTTCCTACAATGAGCAGTTCTTC. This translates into CASSSGVTSEPSYNEQFF.

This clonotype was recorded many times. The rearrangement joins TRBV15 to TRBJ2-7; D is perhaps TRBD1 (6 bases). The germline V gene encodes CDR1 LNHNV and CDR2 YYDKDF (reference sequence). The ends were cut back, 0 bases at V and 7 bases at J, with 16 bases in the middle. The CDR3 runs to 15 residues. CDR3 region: CATSRDQTQGSEQYF. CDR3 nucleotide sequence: TGTGCCACCAGCAGAGATCAGACCCAGGGGTCAGAGCAGTACTTC.

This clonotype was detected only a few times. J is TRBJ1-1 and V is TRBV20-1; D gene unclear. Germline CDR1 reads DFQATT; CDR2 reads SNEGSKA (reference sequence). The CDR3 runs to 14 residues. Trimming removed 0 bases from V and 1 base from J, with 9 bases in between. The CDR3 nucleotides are TGCAGTGCTAGAGATGGTTTTCGGAACACTGAAGCTTTCTTT. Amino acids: CSARDGFRNTEAFF.

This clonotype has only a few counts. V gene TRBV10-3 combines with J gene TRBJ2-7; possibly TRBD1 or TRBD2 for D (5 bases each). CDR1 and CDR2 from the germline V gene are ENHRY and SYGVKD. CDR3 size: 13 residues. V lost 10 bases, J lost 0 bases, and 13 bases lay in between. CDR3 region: CASGTYTSYEQYF. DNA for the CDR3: TGTGCCAGTGGGACGTATACCTCCTACGAGCAGTACTTC.

In DNA form, the CDR3 reads TGCAGCGTTCGGGATAGCGGTACCTACAATGAGCAGTTCTTC. It encodes CSVRDSGTYNEQFF. This chain links TRBV29-1 with TRBJ2-1; D perhaps matches TRBD2 (6 bases). The CDR3 totals 14 residues. Trimming removed 5 bases at V and 2 bases at J, with 13 bases between. CDR1 is SQVTM and CDR2 is ANQGSEA in the germline V gene.

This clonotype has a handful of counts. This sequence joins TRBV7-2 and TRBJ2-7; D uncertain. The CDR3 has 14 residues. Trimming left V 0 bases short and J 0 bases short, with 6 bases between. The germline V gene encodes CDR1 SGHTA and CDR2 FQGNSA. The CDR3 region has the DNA TGTGCCAGCAGCTTAGCGACCGGCTCCTACGAGCAGTACTTC. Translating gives CASSLATGSYEQYF.

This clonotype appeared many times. For the CDR3, the DNA is TGTGCCAGCAGTGCCACAGACACCGGGGAGCTGTTTTTT. Its translation: CASSATDTGELFF. V and J are TRBV27 and TRBJ2-2; no reliable D call. Trimming cost V 5 bases and J 3 bases, with 7 bases left between them. CDR1 is MNHEY, CDR2 SMNVEV, per germline (reference sequence). The CDR3 spans 13 residues.

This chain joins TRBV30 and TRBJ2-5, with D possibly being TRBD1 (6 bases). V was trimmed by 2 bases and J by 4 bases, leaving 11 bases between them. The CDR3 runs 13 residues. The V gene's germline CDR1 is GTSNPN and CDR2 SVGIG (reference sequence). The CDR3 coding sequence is TGTGCCTGGAGTCAACAGGGTGTAGAGACCCAGTACTTC. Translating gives CAWSQQGVETQYF.

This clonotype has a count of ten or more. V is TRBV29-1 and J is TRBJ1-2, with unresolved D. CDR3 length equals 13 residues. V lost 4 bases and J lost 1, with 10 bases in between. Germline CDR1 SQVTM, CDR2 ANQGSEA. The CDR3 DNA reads TGCAGCGTTGTCTACGGGAATAACTATGGCTACACCTTC. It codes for CSVVYGNNYGYTF.

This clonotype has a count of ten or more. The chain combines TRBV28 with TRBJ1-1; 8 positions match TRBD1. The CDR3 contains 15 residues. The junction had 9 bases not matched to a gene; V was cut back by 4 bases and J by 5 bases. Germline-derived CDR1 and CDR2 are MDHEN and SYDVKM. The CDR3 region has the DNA TGTGCCAGCAGTTCATCCGGGACAGGAAATACTGAAGCTTTCTTT. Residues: CASSSSGTGNTEAFF.

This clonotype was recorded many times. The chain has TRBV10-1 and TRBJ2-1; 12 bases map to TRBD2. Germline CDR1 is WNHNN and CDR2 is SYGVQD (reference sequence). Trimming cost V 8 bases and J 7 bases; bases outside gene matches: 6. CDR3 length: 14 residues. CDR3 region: CASAPGLAGNEQFF. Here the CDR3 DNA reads TGCGCCAGCGCACCGGGACTAGCGGGTAATGAGCAGTTCTTC.

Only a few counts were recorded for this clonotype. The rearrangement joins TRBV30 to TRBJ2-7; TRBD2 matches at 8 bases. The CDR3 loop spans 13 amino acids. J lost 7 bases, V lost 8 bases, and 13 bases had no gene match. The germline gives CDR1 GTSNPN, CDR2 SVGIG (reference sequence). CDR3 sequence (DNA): TGTGCCGGTAGCGGGGTGAATCAGAAGGAGCAGTACTTC. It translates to CAGSGVNQKEQYF.

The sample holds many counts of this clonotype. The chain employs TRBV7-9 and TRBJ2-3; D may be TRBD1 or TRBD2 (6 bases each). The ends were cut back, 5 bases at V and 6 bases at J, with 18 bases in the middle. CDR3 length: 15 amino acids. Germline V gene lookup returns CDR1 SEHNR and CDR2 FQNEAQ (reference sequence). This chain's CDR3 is CASSPAGHQFDTQYF. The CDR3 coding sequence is TGTGCCAGCAGCCCGGCGGGACACCAGTTCGATACGCAGTATTTT.

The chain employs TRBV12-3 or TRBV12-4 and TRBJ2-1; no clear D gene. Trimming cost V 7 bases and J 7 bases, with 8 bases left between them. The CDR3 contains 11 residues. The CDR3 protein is CASILGNEQFF. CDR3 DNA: TGTGCCAGCATACTGGGGAATGAGCAGTTCTTC.

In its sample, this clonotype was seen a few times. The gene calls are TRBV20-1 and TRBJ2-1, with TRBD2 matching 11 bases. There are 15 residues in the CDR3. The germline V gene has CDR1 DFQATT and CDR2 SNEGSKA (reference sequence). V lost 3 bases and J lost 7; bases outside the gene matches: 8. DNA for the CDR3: TGCAGTGCTAGCCGTAGCGGGGGGGGTGTAAATGAGCAGTTCTTC. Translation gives CSASRSGGGVNEQFF.

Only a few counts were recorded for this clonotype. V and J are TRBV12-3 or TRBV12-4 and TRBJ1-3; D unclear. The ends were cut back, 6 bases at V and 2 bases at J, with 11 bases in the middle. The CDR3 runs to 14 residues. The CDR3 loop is CASRGRVAGNTIYF. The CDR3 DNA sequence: TGTGCCAGCAGGGGAAGGGTAGCTGGAAACACCATATATTTT.

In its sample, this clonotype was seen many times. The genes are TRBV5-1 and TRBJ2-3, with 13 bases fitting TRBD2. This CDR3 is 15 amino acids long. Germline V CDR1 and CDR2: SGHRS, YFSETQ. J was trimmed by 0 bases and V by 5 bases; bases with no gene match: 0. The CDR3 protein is CASRLAGGSTDTQYF. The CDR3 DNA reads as TGCGCCAGCAGACTAGCGGGAGGGAGCACAGATACGCAGTATTTT.

Here the CDR3 reads CASSLRGQGFYEQYF. CDR3 DNA sequence: TGTGCCAGCAGTTTAAGGGGACAGGGGTTCTACGAGCAGTACTTC. V and J are TRBV27 and TRBJ2-7; TRBD1 agrees at 10 bases. The V and J ends lost 2 bases and 3 bases, in that order; junction bases with no gene match: 4. Germline values: CDR1 MNHEY, CDR2 SMNVEV (reference sequence). CDR3 length: 15 residues.

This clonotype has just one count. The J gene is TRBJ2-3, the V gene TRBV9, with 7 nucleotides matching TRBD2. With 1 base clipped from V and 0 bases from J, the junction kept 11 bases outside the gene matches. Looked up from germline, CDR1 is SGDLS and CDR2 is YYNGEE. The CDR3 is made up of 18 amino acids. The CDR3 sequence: CASSVPRSGKASTDTQYF. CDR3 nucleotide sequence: TGTGCCAGCAGCGTACCCCGCAGCGGGAAGGCTAGCACAGATACGCAGTATTTT.

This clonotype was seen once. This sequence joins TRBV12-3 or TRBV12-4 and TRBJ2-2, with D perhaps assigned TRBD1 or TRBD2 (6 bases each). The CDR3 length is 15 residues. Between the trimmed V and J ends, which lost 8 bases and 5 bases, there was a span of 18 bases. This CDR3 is CASGRGGLRTGELFF. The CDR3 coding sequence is TGTGCCAGCGGAAGAGGGGGGCTGAGGACCGGGGAGCTGTTTTTT.

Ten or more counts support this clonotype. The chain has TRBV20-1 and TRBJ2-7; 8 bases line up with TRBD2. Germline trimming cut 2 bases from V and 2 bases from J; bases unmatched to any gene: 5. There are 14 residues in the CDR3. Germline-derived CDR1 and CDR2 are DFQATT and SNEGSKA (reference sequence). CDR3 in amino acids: CSARYSGSPYEQYF. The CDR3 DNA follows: TGCAGTGCTAGATACAGCGGGAGTCCCTACGAGCAGTACTTC.

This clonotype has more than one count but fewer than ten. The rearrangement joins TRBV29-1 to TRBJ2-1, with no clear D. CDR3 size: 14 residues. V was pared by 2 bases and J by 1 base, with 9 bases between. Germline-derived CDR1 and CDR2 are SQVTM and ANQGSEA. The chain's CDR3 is CSVEWVSSYNEQFF. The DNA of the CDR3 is TGCAGCGTTGAATGGGTTTCTTCCTACAATGAGCAGTTCTTC.

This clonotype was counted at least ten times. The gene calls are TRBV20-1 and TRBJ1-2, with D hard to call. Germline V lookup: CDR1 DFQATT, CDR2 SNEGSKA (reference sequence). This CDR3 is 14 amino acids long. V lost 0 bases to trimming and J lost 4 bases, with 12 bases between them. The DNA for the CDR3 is TGCAGTGCTAGAGAAGTAGCAGAGGTCTATGGCTACACCTTC. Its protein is CSAREVAEVYGYTF.

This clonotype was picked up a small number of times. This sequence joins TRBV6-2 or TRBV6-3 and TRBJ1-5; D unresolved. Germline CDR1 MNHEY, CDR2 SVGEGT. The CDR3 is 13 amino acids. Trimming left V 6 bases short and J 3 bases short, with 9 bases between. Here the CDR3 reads CASSLGNNQPQHF. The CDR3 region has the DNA TGTGCCAGCAGCTTAGGCAACAATCAGCCCCAGCATTTT.

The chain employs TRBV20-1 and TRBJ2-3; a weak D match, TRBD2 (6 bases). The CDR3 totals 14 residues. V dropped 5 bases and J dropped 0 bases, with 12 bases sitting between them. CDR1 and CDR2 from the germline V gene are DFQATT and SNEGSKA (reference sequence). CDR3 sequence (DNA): TGCAGTGCTCCCGGGGGTTCTAGCACAGATACGCAGTATTTT. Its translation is CSAPGGSSTDTQYF.

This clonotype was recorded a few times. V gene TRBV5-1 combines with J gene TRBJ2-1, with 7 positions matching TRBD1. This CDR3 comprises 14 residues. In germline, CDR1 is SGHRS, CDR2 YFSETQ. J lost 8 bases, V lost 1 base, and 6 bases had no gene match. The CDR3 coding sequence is TGCGCCAGCAGCTTGAGGCAGGGGGTGGATGAGCAGTTCTTC. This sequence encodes CASSLRQGVDEQFF.

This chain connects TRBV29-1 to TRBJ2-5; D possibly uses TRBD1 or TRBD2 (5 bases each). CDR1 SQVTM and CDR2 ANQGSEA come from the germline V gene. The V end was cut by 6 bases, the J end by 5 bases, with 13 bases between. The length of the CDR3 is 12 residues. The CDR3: CSVAGTGETQYF. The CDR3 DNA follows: TGCAGCGTCGCCGGGACCGGCGAGACCCAGTACTTC.

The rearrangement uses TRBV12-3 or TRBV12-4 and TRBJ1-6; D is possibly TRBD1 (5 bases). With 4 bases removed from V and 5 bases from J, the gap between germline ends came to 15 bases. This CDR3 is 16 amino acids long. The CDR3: CASSSLGESNNSPLHF. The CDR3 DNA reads TGTGCCAGCAGTTCGTTGGGGGAGAGTAATAATTCACCCCTCCACTTT.

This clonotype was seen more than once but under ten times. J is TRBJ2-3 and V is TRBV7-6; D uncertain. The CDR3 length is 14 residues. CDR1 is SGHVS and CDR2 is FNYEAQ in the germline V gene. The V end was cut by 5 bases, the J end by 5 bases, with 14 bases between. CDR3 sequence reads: CASSPPETLDTQYF. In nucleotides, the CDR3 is TGTGCCAGCAGCCCTCCAGAAACCCTAGATACGCAGTATTTT.

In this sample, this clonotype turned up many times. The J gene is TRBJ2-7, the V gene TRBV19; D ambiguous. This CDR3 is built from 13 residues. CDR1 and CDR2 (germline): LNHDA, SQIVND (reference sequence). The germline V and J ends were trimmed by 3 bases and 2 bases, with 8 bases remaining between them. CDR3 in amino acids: CASSIGPTYEQYF. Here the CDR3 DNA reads TGTGCCAGTAGTATTGGACCGACCTACGAGCAGTACTTC.

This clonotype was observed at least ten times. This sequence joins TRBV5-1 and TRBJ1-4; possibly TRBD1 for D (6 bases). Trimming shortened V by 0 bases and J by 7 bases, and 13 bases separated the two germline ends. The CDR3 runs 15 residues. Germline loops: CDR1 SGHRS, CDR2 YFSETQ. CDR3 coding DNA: TGCGCCAGCAGCTTGGCCGGGGGCTGGGGTGAAAAACTGTTTTTT. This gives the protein CASSLAGGWGEKLFF.